These T cell receptor beta chains were read from a single sample in a study of T-cell memory formation after mild COVID-19. TCRdb re-called the 5' RACE reads through MiXCR, storing one row per CDR3 protein. The repertoire holds about 560,000 distinct CDR3 sequences, with less than 25% as singletons. The sequenced material came from PBMCs or a T cell subset sorted from them (not recorded which). Every receptor here comes from an adult woman who had mild COVID-19 (a few samples of this study predate the infection). Cell type and time point are not known. Each CDR3 is given with its conserved first and last residue. D genes are given only for firm matches. Where a row states a size, it is once, few, many or the class of an expanded clone; other rows omit it.

clone size | J gene | D gene | CDR3 length | V gene | CDR3 protein
. | TRBJ2-1 | . | 15 | TRBV24-1 | CATSDPSKRLNEQFF
few | TRBJ2-7 | TRBD2 | 15 | TRBV2 | CASRTSGVSSYEQYF
. | TRBJ2-7 | . | 14 | TRBV9 | CASSAPYGSDEQYF
few | TRBJ2-3 | . | 11 | TRBV20-1 | CSVAETDTQYF
. | TRBJ1-1 | TRBD1 | 16 | TRBV4-2 | CASSRKRVTGDIEAFF
. | TRBJ2-1 | . | 22 | TRBV24-1 | CATSDLVMGLAGGRSSYNEQFF
. | TRBJ2-5 | . | 11 | TRBV19 | CATCEAETQYF
. | TRBJ1-5 | TRBD1 | 15 | TRBV12-3/TRBV12-4 | CASSLETGGRQPQHF
. | TRBJ2-7 | TRBD2 | 15 | TRBV24-1 | CATSSGTSKGYEQYF
. | TRBJ2-1 | . | 12 | TRBV3-1 | CASGTLGNEQFF
few | TRBJ2-1 | TRBD2 | 14 | TRBV30 | CAWPVSGGNNEQFF
few | TRBJ1-2 | . | 15 | TRBV18 | CASSPESFRRGGYTF
few | TRBJ2-1 | . | 18 | TRBV7-8 | CASSLAPYGVGGSNEQFF
. | TRBJ2-5 | . | 14 | TRBV6-5 | CASSQASEGETQYF
many | TRBJ2-6 | . | 15 | TRBV5-1 | CASSLDSSGANVLTF
many | TRBJ1-4 | . | 15 | TRBV28 | CASSYVAPTNEKLFF
few | TRBJ1-1 | . | 15 | TRBV5-1 | CASSHPPTGNTEAFF
. | TRBJ2-1 | . | 16 | TRBV5-5 | CASSLEGDLSYNEQFF
many | TRBJ2-1 | . | 16 | TRBV20-1 | CSAPRTANGDYNEQFF
. | TRBJ2-7 | TRBD2 | 20 | TRBV5-1 | CASSFGAGGTSGRNYYEQYF
few | TRBJ1-4 | . | 14 | TRBV20-1 | CSAREDNNNEKLFF
. | TRBJ2-1 | TRBD2 | 14 | TRBV7-2 | CASSSWTSVGEQFF
many | TRBJ2-1 | TRBD2 | 13 | TRBV7-8 | CASSGRTSNEQFF
. | TRBJ2-7 | TRBD2 | 15 | TRBV20-1 | CSAEKGLAGAYEQYF
few | TRBJ2-3 | TRBD2 | 18 | TRBV12-3/TRBV12-4 | CASSPRGSGRASTDTQYF
. | TRBJ1-1 | . | 14 | TRBV18 | CASSPWEFNTEAFF
. | TRBJ2-2 | . | 12 | TRBV7-9 | CASSFHPGELFF
few | TRBJ2-7 | . | 19 | TRBV7-8 | CASSLARLTAAGGAYEQYF
few | TRBJ2-3 | . | 16 | TRBV7-2 | CASSLGLGMSTDTQYF
once | TRBJ2-7 | . | 15 | TRBV4-3 | CASSQDGFSSYEQYF
. | TRBJ2-5 | . | 14 | TRBV12-3/TRBV12-4 | CASSTSVARETQYF
. | TRBJ2-7 | . | 15 | TRBV7-9 | CASSPEGLESYEQYF
. | TRBJ2-5 | TRBD1 | 15 | TRBV3-1 | CASSQSGGGGETQYF
few | TRBJ2-1 | . | 16 | TRBV11-2 | CASSLVGFQGLFEQFF
many | TRBJ1-2 | . | 14 | TRBV7-9 | CASSFGLENYGYTF
. | TRBJ2-7 | TRBD2 | 15 | TRBV18 | CASSRTSGQTYEQYF
. | TRBJ2-3 | TRBD2 | 16 | TRBV12-3/TRBV12-4 | CASSPPAGTSTDTQYF
few | TRBJ1-2 | TRBD1 | 12 | TRBV12-3/TRBV12-4 | CASSPRTGGHTF